Included here is one T cell receptor (beta chain) sequence, with context. What it binds is not known. Then a second PCR, running about 6 to 12 cycles, was carried out with a sample-barcoded 5' primer and a J-beta primer mix. A template-switch adaptor that had 12 random nucleotides put a tag on each cDNA molecule. TCRdb analysed the 5' RACE reads with MiXCR anew, one entry per CDR3 protein. The sample has under 1 million distinct CDR3 sequences; approximately 44% are singletons. This specimen comes from a study of blood T cells in healthy people across ages. Across the study: Template switching retrieved approximately one barcoded beta molecule for each two T cells.

Germline loops: CDR1 SGHDN, CDR2 FVKESK. With V trimmed by 4 bases and J by 6 bases, 7 bases remained unmatched. The CDR3 extends over 15 amino acids. General observations from the study: Roughly linear declines in TCR beta diversity per million T cells occurred with age. Leaving the PBMCs unsorted stopped any conclusive comparison of naive versus antigen-experienced cells.

Sequenced sample: blood. The sequence was obtained from a man aged 60 to 69 in good health. The chain joins TRBV14 to TRBJ1-1; 11 nucleotides match TRBD1. The CDR3 nucleotides are TGTGCCAGCAGCCCGGGGACAGGGGGTAAACCTGAAGCTTTCTTT. This translates into CASSPGTGGKPEAFF.